This TCR beta chain was captured by sequencing in a study of blood T cell repertoires in COVID-19. Using immunoSEQ multiplex PCR, the repertoire was profiled, and TCRdb retains in-frame clones only, with some absent. The data contain approximately 130,000 clones, approximately 80% of them singletons. The sequence derives from a man older than 75 with acute or convalescent COVID-19. Material: peripheral blood.

CDR3 sequence: CASSLVGGTDEQFF. Here the CDR3 DNA reads TGTGCCAGCAGCTTAGTCGGGGGTACGGATGAGCAGTTCTTC. The chain carries TRBV11-3 and TRBJ2-1; a weak D match, TRBD2 (6 bases). The CDR3 sequence is 14 residues long. Germline loops: CDR1 SGHNT, CDR2 YENEEA. V was pared by 1 base and J by 8 bases, with 12 bases between.